The 21 T cell receptor beta chains below were found in one sample sequenced in a study of T-cell memory formation after mild COVID-19. TCRdb redid the calling of the 5' RACE reads with MiXCR, one entry per CDR3 protein. The sample records roughly 610,000 distinct CDR3 sequences, roughly 17% being singletons. Sequencing was carried out using PBMCs or a T cell subset sorted from them (not recorded which). Source of these receptors: an adult woman who had mild COVID-19 (a few samples of this study predate the infection). Cell type and time point are not known.

This clonotype was observed a handful of times. V and J are TRBV3-1 and TRBJ2-1, with D maybe TRBD2 (5 bases). Germline V gives CDR1 LGHDT, CDR2 YNNKEL (reference sequence). The CDR3 has 13 amino acids. Trimming removed 9 bases at V and 1 base at J, with 10 bases between. The CDR3 DNA sequence: TGTGCCAGTACCCGGAGGTCCTACAATGAGCAGTTCTTC. Its translation is CASTRRSYNEQFF.

The chain has TRBV5-6 and TRBJ2-3; TRBD2 matches 8 bases. Germline V gene sequence: CDR1 SGHDT, CDR2 YYEEEE. Trimming at V came to 0 bases and at J to 6 bases, leaving 9 bases not matched to a gene. The length of the CDR3 is 16 residues. CDR3 sequence (DNA): TGTGCCAGCAGCTTGGGAGTGCGGGAGGCTTTGGATACGCAGTATTTT. This sequence encodes CASSLGVREALDTQYF.

V and J are TRBV5-6 and TRBJ1-6; D unclear. Germline loops: CDR1 SGHDT, CDR2 YYEEEE. Trimming left V 4 bases short and J 6 bases short, with 14 bases between. The CDR3 has 15 residues. CDR3 nucleotide sequence: TGTGCCAGCAGCCAGCGGATTTTCAGTAATTCACCCCTCCACTTT. Amino acid sequence: CASSQRIFSNSPLHF.

In its sample, this clonotype was seen a few times. The CDR3 here is CASSPGQATEKLFF. CDR3 coding DNA: TGTGCCAGCAGCCCGGGACAGGCGACTGAAAAACTGTTTTTT. The rearrangement links TRBV5-4 to TRBJ1-4, with 8 bases matching TRBD1. After removal of 4 bases from V and 7 bases from J, the junction contained 6 bases not matched to a gene. There are 14 residues in the CDR3. Germline CDR1 and CDR2: SGHNT and YYREEE (reference sequence).

This clonotype was observed many times. The V gene is TRBV12-3 or TRBV12-4, the J gene TRBJ2-3; 8 nucleotides align to TRBD1. J lost 5 bases, V lost 6 bases, and 1 base had no gene match. The CDR3 loop spans 12 amino acids. CDR3 loop: CASSGTGDTQYF. As DNA, the CDR3 is TGTGCCAGCAGCGGGACAGGAGATACGCAGTATTTT.

CDR3 sequence: CATVKAQVAADGYTF. In DNA form, the CDR3 reads TGTGCCACCGTCAAGGCGCAAGTCGCCGCGGATGGCTACACCTTC. The chain recombines TRBV6-6 with TRBJ1-2; no definite D call. The CDR3 is 15 residues long. Trimming took off 10 bases at V and 6 bases at J, with 24 bases between the two ends. CDR1 MNHNY and CDR2 SVGAGI come from the germline V gene (reference sequence).

This clonotype has a handful of counts. Here the CDR3 DNA reads TGTGCCAGCAGTTCAACACCAACTCAGCCCCAGCATTTT. As protein: CASSSTPTQPQHF. This chain uses TRBV27 with TRBJ1-5; D gene uncertain. Germline V gives CDR1 MNHEY, CDR2 SMNVEV (reference sequence). Deletions cut 4 bases from V and 6 bases from J, with 10 bases between. This CDR3 is built from 13 residues.

The rearrangement links TRBV12-3 or TRBV12-4 to TRBJ2-5; 10 bases agree with TRBD2. The ends lost 1 base at V and 6 bases at J; junction bases unmatched: 5. The CDR3 is 15 residues long. The CDR3 sequence is CASSLGLAGEKTQYF. CDR3 bases: TGTGCCAGCAGTTTAGGGCTAGCGGGAGAAAAGACCCAGTACTTC.

This CDR3 reads CASSLKGGLVYGYTF. The CDR3 DNA follows: TGTGCCAGCAGTTTAAAGGGGGGCTTGGTCTATGGCTACACCTTC. The J gene is TRBJ1-2, the V gene TRBV12-3 or TRBV12-4; a weak D match, TRBD1 (6 bases). This CDR3 has 15 amino acids. V lost 2 bases, J lost 4 bases, and 14 bases lay in between.

The chain uses TRBV11-1 and TRBJ1-5; TRBD1 aligns across 9 bases. J lost 1 base, V lost 3 bases, and 7 bases had no gene match. Germline V gene lookup returns CDR1 SGHAT and CDR2 FQDESV (reference sequence). CDR3 length: 17 residues. CDR3: CASSFPGQGRSNQPQHF. Written as DNA, the CDR3 is TGTGCCAGCAGCTTTCCGGGACAGGGTAGGAGCAATCAGCCCCAGCATTTT.

This clonotype was counted between two and nine times. This rearrangement joins TRBV7-6 to TRBJ2-7; 8 nucleotides match TRBD2. The germline gives CDR1 SGHVS, CDR2 FNYEAQ. V lost 1 base to trimming and J lost 5 bases; unmatched junction nucleotides: 4. This CDR3 has 14 residues. CDR3: CASSLVGGVDEQYF. As DNA, the CDR3 is TGTGCCAGCAGCTTAGTCGGGGGGGTGGACGAGCAGTACTTC.

This clonotype was seen repeatedly, ten times or more. The genes are TRBV7-8 and TRBJ1-5; maybe TRBD1 (6 bases). Deletions cut 5 bases from V and 3 bases from J, with 14 bases between. Germline V gene data show CDR1 as SGHVS and CDR2 as FQNEAQ. CDR3 length equals 15 residues. DNA of the CDR3: TGTGCCAGCAGCCAGACCGGGACATACAATCAGCCCCAGCATTTT. Translated: CASSQTGTYNQPQHF. The variable domain in full, completed from reference TRBV7-8 and TRBJ1-5, reads GAGVSQSPRYKVAKRGQDVALRCDPISGHVSLFWYQQALGQGPEFLTYFQNEAQLDKSGLPSDRFFAERPEGSVSTLKIQRTQQEDSAVYLCASSQTGTYNQPQHFGDGTRLSIL.

This clonotype has more than one count but fewer than ten. The CDR3 DNA reads as TGCAGCGCTACGGCAGGGGGCTCGACTGAAGCTTTCTTT. Its protein product is CSATAGGSTEAFF. The chain is built from TRBV29-1 and TRBJ1-1; 8 bases are shared with TRBD1. This CDR3 has 13 residues. The V and J ends lost 7 bases and 5 bases, in that order; junction bases with no gene match: 9. Germline-derived CDR1 and CDR2 are SQVTM and ANQGSEA.

The gene calls are TRBV2 and TRBJ2-1; TRBD2 aligns across 14 bases. CDR3 length: 17 residues. V lost 6 bases to trimming and J lost 4 bases; unmatched junction nucleotides: 8. Germline V gene sequence: CDR1 SNHLY, CDR2 FYNNEI. The CDR3: CASRAGLAGGAYNEQFF. The CDR3 DNA reads TGTGCCAGCAGGGCCGGACTAGCGGGGGGCGCTTACAATGAGCAGTTCTTC.

J is TRBJ1-3 and V is TRBV2; D is unresolved. This CDR3 is built from 12 residues. Trimming left V 2 bases short and J 6 bases short, with 5 bases between. From germline, CDR1 is SNHLY and CDR2 FYNNEI. CDR3 coding DNA: TGTGCCAGCAGTGAACCCCAAAACACCATATATTTT. Protein sequence: CASSEPQNTIYF.

This clonotype was observed a handful of times. V usage is TRBV9 and J usage is TRBJ1-1, with 7 bases identical to TRBD1. The CDR3 is made up of 16 amino acids. The V gene end was trimmed by 5 bases and the J gene end by 7 bases; junction bases not matched to a gene: 17. Germline V gene data show CDR1 as SGDLS and CDR2 as YYNGEE. CDR3 residues: CASSRDSYLSSGEAFF. The CDR3 coding sequence is TGTGCCAGCAGTAGGGACAGTTACTTATCTAGTGGTGAAGCTTTCTTT.

The chain carries TRBV9 and TRBJ1-2, with 7 bases matching TRBD1. This CDR3 spans 15 amino acids. Germline V gene lookup returns CDR1 SGDLS and CDR2 YYNGEE. With V trimmed by 0 bases and J by 5 bases, 7 bases remained unmatched. In nucleotides, the CDR3 is TGTGCCAGCAGCGTAGCTGTCGACAGGGAGTATGGCTACACCTTC. Its protein product is CASSVAVDREYGYTF.

The genes are TRBV7-2 and TRBJ2-1; D is possibly TRBD2 (6 bases). This CDR3 is built from 11 residues. Trimming took off 1 base at V and 16 bases at J, with 11 bases between the two ends. The germline CDR1 and CDR2 sequences are SGHTA and FQGNSA. CDR3 sequence reads: CASSLGAGHFF. The CDR3 DNA follows: TGTGCCAGCAGCTTAGGGGCGGGGCACTTCTTC.

The chain couples TRBV6-6 to TRBJ2-7; 9 positions match TRBD2. Germline V lookup: CDR1 MNHNY, CDR2 SVGAGI (reference sequence). Trimming at V came to 6 bases and at J to 4 bases, leaving 10 bases not matched to a gene. This CDR3 comprises 15 residues. The DNA of the CDR3 is TGTGCCAGCAGCCCACCGCGGGGGGGCCAATACGAGCAGTACTTC. Its protein is CASSPPRGGQYEQYF.

The chain has TRBV18 and TRBJ1-1; 7 nucleotides align to TRBD1. Germline values: CDR1 KGHSH, CDR2 LQKENI. With 5 bases clipped from V and 3 bases from J, the junction kept 6 bases outside the gene matches. The CDR3 covers 14 residues. As DNA, the CDR3 is TGTGCCAGCTCAGCAGAAAGGGGGCACACTGAAGCTTTCTTT. It is translated as CASSAERGHTEAFF.

This clonotype was picked up many times. The chain combines TRBV7-9 with TRBJ2-7; 13 bases line up with TRBD2. J gave up 7 bases and V 6 bases, and 9 bases lay outside the gene matches. The CDR3 is 15 residues long. Germline CDR1 is SEHNR and CDR2 is FQNEAQ (reference sequence). The CDR3: CASRAGLAGKGEQYF. The CDR3 DNA sequence: TGTGCCAGCAGAGCGGGACTAGCGGGAAAGGGGGAGCAGTACTTC.